The T cell receptor beta chain described here comes from a study of blood T cell repertoires in COVID-19. About the research overall: The samples span acute and convalescent COVID-19 from the United States, Italy and Spain. PBMCs, B-cell-depleted T cells, or T cells were the source of the cDNA or gDNA that made up the material.

In the original processing: Using reference gene primer amplification, nucleated cell counts were estimated. Here immunoSEQ multiplex PCR was the method, and the copy in TCRdb shows in-frame clones only, minus some. Clonal size and the V and J genes are those of that table, whereas D and trimming came from the DNA. The sample includes around 15,000 clones, approximately 86% of them seen just once. V was cut by 3 bases and J by 5 bases, with 12 bases left in between. This CDR3 contains 15 residues. CDR1 is SGDLS and CDR2 is YYNGEE in the germline V gene. The chain links TRBV9 to TRBJ1-6; maybe TRBD1 (5 bases). Source material: peripheral blood. The TCR comes from a human donor in a cohort sampled during active COVID-19. CDR3 residues: CASSGGNPNNSPLHF. CDR3 in DNA: TGTGCCAGCAGCGGGGGCAATCCCAATAATTCACCCCTCCACTTT.